Below, one T cell receptor beta chain is given with its context. This entry comes from a study of T cell changes during pregnancy in multiple sclerosis. Produced via immunoSEQ multiplex PCR; TCRdb's table is partial and in-frame only. The sample lists 73,000 or so clones, roughly 90% seen once, with around 9.5% in the top ten. V dropped 1 base and J dropped 4 bases, with 11 bases sitting between them. Germline CDR1 reads SGHRS; CDR2 reads YFSETQ. This CDR3 contains 14 residues. Here the sequenced sample was peripheral blood, taken after pregnancy. The TCR was taken from a female donor in good health, enrolled as a control in a pregnancy study. The chain employs TRBV5-1 and TRBJ1-2; D is undetermined. The CDR3 loop reads CASSLLAEFYGYTF. CDR3 sequence (DNA): TGCGCCAGCAGCTTGCTGGCAGAATTCTATGGCTACACCTTC.